This T cell receptor (beta chain) was identified in a study of radiotherapy plus CTLA-4 blockade in lung cancer. Germline values: CDR1 SGHTA, CDR2 FQGNSA. The junction had 3 bases not matched to a gene; V was cut back by 3 bases and J by 5 bases. The CDR3 is 13 amino acids. The assay was immunoSEQ multiplex PCR, and TCRdb's table has in-frame clones only and misses some. The table lists approximately 40,000 clones, over 65% of them singletons. The TCR sequence derives from a human donor with non-small cell lung cancer who had stable disease on radiotherapy plus ipilimumab. The specimen was peripheral blood, collected from a patient treated with radiotherapy plus ipilimumab. The J gene is TRBJ2-5, the V gene TRBV7-2; 7 nucleotides line up with TRBD2. This chain's CDR3 is CASSLGSGETQYF. The DNA of the CDR3 is TGTGCCAGCAGCTTGGGTAGCGGGGAGACCCAGTACTTC.